This T cell receptor (beta chain) stems from a study of CD8 T cells in Susac syndrome (dated by TCRdb to between 2019 and 2020). Regarding the research as a whole: Whether CD8+ T cell activation and differentiation in Susac syndrome was antigen driven was tested using repertoire sequencing. CD8+ T cell repertoire clonality was compared between about a dozen healthy donors, some 14 Susac syndrome patients and 15 multiple sclerosis patients.

RNA was extracted with the RNeasy kit and 0.5 to 1 ug was reverse transcribed using random hexamers. The immunoSEQ multiplex PCR assay, which covers 54 Vbeta and 13 Jbeta segments, was used to amplify TCR beta CDR3 regions. To correct PCR amplification bias, a synthetic template baseline was used for both primer optimization and computational correction. In the paper's pipeline: Reads were annotated to V, D and J genes according to IMGT and were analyzed with immunoSEQ Analyzer, with only productive sequences retained. Clonality was calculated as one minus the Shannon entropy normalized by log2 of the number of productive unique sequences. For each patient and control, public and private clones were evaluated among the 100 most prevalent clones. Susac-specific clones were defined as absent from healthy and MS cohorts, around 970 published viral clones and other ImmuneACCESS disease sequences. TCRdb redid the processing of the public reads, applying fastp at Q25 and MiXCR, and retained in-frame beta chains. Rows are unified per CDR3 protein, each entry keeping the most common DNA and genes. These V and J calls derive from TCRdb rather than the authors' analysis. In all, the sample holds around 70,000 distinct CDR3 sequences, and about 94% of those were seen once. Jointly, the top ten make up about 0.6% of the sample.

High-throughput TCR beta sequencing profiled peripheral blood CD8+ and CD4+ T cells from healthy donors, Susac syndrome patients and multiple sclerosis patients. The multiple sclerosis controls were treatment-naive patients whose relapsing-remitting disease, either stable or active, fulfilled the revised McDonald criteria. Bulk CD8+ and CD4+ T cells were purified by magnetic negative isolation, whereas CD8+ TEMRA cells were enriched by FACS. Blood was collected in EDTA tubes and processed within 24 hours, with PBMCs isolated through density gradient centrifugation. PBMCs intended for TCR sequencing were frozen in liquid nitrogen and were later thawed in a 37 degrees C water bath. The sorted or isolated CD4+, CD8+ and CD8+ TEMRA cells reached a purity of at least 90%. Results the study describes overall, beyond this receptor: The number of individuals in the TCR sequencing and HLA analysis was acknowledged as relatively small.

Trimming costs V 0 bases and J 0 bases, and their ends lie 10 bases apart. The CDR3 covers 16 residues, taking in both the cysteine and the phenylalanine. The sequence is cut down to CDR3 DNA, 48 bases in frame from base 1. Based on the germline V gene, the CDR1 and CDR2 sequences are SGHRS and YFSETQ. About this clonotype itself: The clone's antigen remains unknown. The record has no base qualities; no much larger clone is one base away.

The sequence was collected from a human donor with multiple sclerosis. Source material: CD8+ T cells from PBMCs. Recombination connected TRBV5-1 to TRBJ2-1; the D gene is unclear. The encoded CDR3 is CASSLDLFSSYNEQFF. The DNA sequence is as follows: TGCGCCAGCAGCTTGGACCTTTTTAGCTCCTACAATGAGCAGTTCTTC.